Presented here are 22 T cell receptor beta chains from one specimen sequenced in a study of regulatory T cells in long-lasting Graves disease. The TCR beta library used iRepertoire HTBI primers with Arm-PCR amplification of CDR3. TCRdb re-called the multiplex PCR reads through MiXCR, storing one row per CDR3 protein. The sample records 350,000 to 500,000 distinct CDR3 sequences, approximately 22% being singletons. Noted time point: persistent/refractory GD, antithyroid drugs over 5 years with positive TRAb. From RNA extracted from PBMCs, the TCR library was made. The sample in question was peripheral blood mononuclear cells (PBMCs), obtained when the disease was refractory, from a patient treated with antithyroid drugs. These receptors originate from a female donor with Graves disease.

V is TRBV14 and J is TRBJ1-1; no reliable D call. The CDR3 runs 15 residues. Deletions cut 1 base from V and 2 bases from J, with 11 bases between. Germline loops: CDR1 SGHDN, CDR2 FVKESK. CDR3 bases: TGTGCCAGCAGCCAAGGGGCTTTTGGAAACACTGAAGCTTTCTTT. Amino acid sequence: CASSQGAFGNTEAFF.

The gene calls are TRBV18 and TRBJ1-6, with 10 nucleotides matching TRBD1. Germline trimming cut 4 bases from V and 8 bases from J; bases unmatched to any gene: 8. CDR1 is KGHSH and CDR2 is LQKENI in the germline V gene. The CDR3 has 16 amino acids. This CDR3 reads CASSRRTGQGHSPLHF. The CDR3 bases are TGTGCCAGCTCACGGCGGACGGGACAGGGGCATTCACCCCTCCACTTT.

This chain connects TRBV11-3 to TRBJ2-7, with TRBD2 matching over 8 bases. The V segment lost 2 bases and the J segment 0 bases; nucleotides outside the gene matches: 3. CDR3 length equals 15 residues. CDR1 is SGHNT, CDR2 YENEEA, per germline. The CDR3 DNA follows: TGTGCCAGCAGCTTAAGCGGGGGCGTCTCCTACGAGCAGTACTTC. The encoded protein is CASSLSGGVSYEQYF.

This clonotype was found many times. V is TRBV28 and J is TRBJ2-5; D might be TRBD1 (8 bases). CDR1 and CDR2 (germline): MDHEN, SYDVKM. The ends were cut back, 4 bases at V and 5 bases at J, with 14 bases in the middle. CDR3 length: 14 residues. The CDR3 is CASSWDRRGETQYF. The CDR3 bases are TGTGCCAGCAGTTGGGACAGGCGGGGGGAGACCCAGTACTTC.

This clonotype occurred a few times. The chain links TRBV20-1 to TRBJ2-1; no clear D gene. V was pared by 7 bases and J by 8 bases, with 12 bases between. The CDR3 length is 11 residues. Germline CDR1 reads DFQATT; CDR2 reads SNEGSKA (reference sequence). CDR3 sequence reads: CSGQVWDEQFF. For the CDR3, the DNA is TGCAGTGGCCAGGTTTGGGATGAGCAGTTCTTC.

V usage is TRBV7-6 and J usage is TRBJ2-5; D possibly matches TRBD1 or TRBD2 (6 bases each). The CDR3 length is 14 residues. The ends were cut back, 3 bases at V and 5 bases at J, with 13 bases in the middle. CDR1 SGHVS and CDR2 FNYEAQ come from the germline V gene. This CDR3 reads CASSLARGPETQYF. CDR3 nucleotide sequence: TGTGCCAGCAGCTTGGCCCGGGGGCCGGAGACCCAGTACTTC.

A note on this clonotype: This may stem from a read error, because a much larger clone lies one nucleotide away. CDR3 nucleotides: TGTGCCAGCAGCTCCCACGGCGGGAACTATGGCTACGCCTTC. Translated: CASSSHGGNYGYAF. The genes are TRBV2 and TRBJ1-2; no clear D. Germline assignment: CDR1 SNHLY and CDR2 FYNNEI. The CDR3 spans 14 residues.

At least ten counts were recorded for this clonotype. The chain is built from TRBV20-1 and TRBJ2-7; no definite D call. V gave up 2 bases and J gave up 2 bases, with 10 bases separating them. CDR1 and CDR2 from the germline V gene are DFQATT and SNEGSKA (reference sequence). The CDR3 runs to 13 residues. CDR3 loop: CSARTGSTYEQYF. The CDR3 coding sequence is TGCAGTGCTAGAACTGGATCCACCTACGAGCAGTACTTC.

In regard to this clonotype: With a much larger clone just one base away, this may be a read error. Without the conserved terminal phenylalanine or tryptophan, this CDR3 likely stems from a read error. This rearrangement joins TRBV6-1 to TRBJ1-1; D is perhaps TRBD1 (6 bases). Germline V gene data show CDR1 as MNHNS and CDR2 as SASEGT. Between the trimmed V and J ends, which lost 5 bases and 11 bases, there was a span of 12 bases. CDR3 length equals 11 residues. CDR3 nucleotides: TGTGCCAGCAGTATCCAGGGGATGGCTTTCCTT. Protein product: CASSIQGMAFL.

This clonotype appeared a few times. The V call is TRBV13, the J call TRBJ1-2, with TRBD1 matching over 11 bases. CDR1 and CDR2 from the germline V gene are PRHDT and FYEKMQ (reference sequence). The length of the CDR3 is 14 residues. Germline trimming cut 5 bases from V and 5 bases from J; bases unmatched to any gene: 4. CDR3: CASSGTGGRYGYTF. The DNA for the CDR3 is TGTGCCAGCAGCGGGACAGGGGGACGTTATGGCTACACCTTC. Complete variable domain (other parts from reference TRBV13 and TRBJ1-2): AAGVIQSPRHLIKEKRETATLKCYPIPRHDTVYWYQQGPGQDPQFLISFYEKMQSDKGSIPDRFSAQQFSDYHSELNMSSLELGDSALYFCASSGTGGRYGYTFGSGTRLTVV.

The CDR3 nucleotides are TGCAGCGTCCTGGGGGGGGACTCCTACGAGCAGTACTTC. It translates to CSVLGGDSYEQYF. The rearrangement links TRBV29-1 to TRBJ2-7, with 7 bases aligning to TRBD2. Trimming at V came to 6 bases and at J to 0 bases, leaving 5 bases not matched to a gene. The CDR3 is 13 amino acids. The germline gives CDR1 SQVTM, CDR2 ANQGSEA.

This clonotype was observed many times. This chain connects TRBV7-2 to TRBJ2-5, with 7 nucleotides matching TRBD1. Germline V lookup: CDR1 SGHTA, CDR2 FQGNSA. Trimming at V came to 5 bases and at J to 2 bases, leaving 11 bases not matched to a gene. The CDR3 extends over 16 amino acids. The CDR3 loop is CASSRTPKGAQETQYF. The CDR3, as DNA: TGTGCCAGCAGCCGTACTCCTAAGGGGGCACAAGAGACCCAGTACTTC.

A few counts support this clonotype. The V gene is TRBV14, the J gene TRBJ1-2; D uncertain. V gave up 0 bases and J gave up 8 bases, with 16 bases separating them. This CDR3 is built from 15 residues. Germline CDR1 is SGHDN and CDR2 is FVKESK. The CDR3 DNA reads as TGTGCCAGCAGCCAAGATCGGGGAATGGGGTACGGCTACACCTTC. Protein sequence: CASSQDRGMGYGYTF.

This clonotype appeared many times. The chain uses TRBV2 and TRBJ2-7; D may be TRBD1 (6 bases). The CDR3 has 15 amino acids. Germline-derived CDR1 and CDR2 are SNHLY and FYNNEI. Trimming cost V 6 bases and J 1 base, with 16 bases left between them. CDR3 sequence reads: CASRHRDTPSYEQYF. The CDR3 DNA sequence: TGTGCCAGCAGACACCGGGACACCCCATCCTACGAGCAGTACTTC.

This chain uses TRBV20-1 with TRBJ2-6, with 8 bases that match TRBD1. V dropped 5 bases and J dropped 4; count of bases not matched to a gene: 4. This CDR3 spans 14 amino acids. From germline, CDR1 is DFQATT and CDR2 SNEGSKA (reference sequence). The CDR3 DNA follows: TGCAGTGCTTGGACAGGGCCCGGGGCCAACGTCCTGACTTTC. Its protein product is CSAWTGPGANVLTF.

This clonotype was counted many times. The CDR3 loop is CASGGPEAFF. In DNA, the CDR3 is TGTGCCAGCGGCGGCCCTGAAGCTTTCTTT. The chain uses TRBV2 and TRBJ1-1; D not certain. The CDR3 has 10 amino acids. The germline CDR1 and CDR2 sequences are SNHLY and FYNNEI. V dropped 8 bases and J dropped 6 bases, with 7 bases sitting between them.

This clonotype was seen a few times. The chain is built from TRBV18 and TRBJ1-2, with no clear D. Germline CDR1 reads KGHSH; CDR2 reads LQKENI. V was trimmed by 3 bases and J by 8 bases, leaving 25 bases between them. The CDR3 spans 17 residues. The CDR3 region is CASSPLMVQGPVGGYTF. As DNA, the CDR3 is TGTGCCAGCTCACCGCTTATGGTCCAAGGACCGGTTGGAGGCTACACCTTC.

With regard to this clonotype: With a much larger clone just one base away, this may be a read error. The V gene is TRBV6-2 or TRBV6-3, the J gene TRBJ2-7; the D gene is possibly TRBD2 (6 bases). Germline V gene sequence: CDR1 MNHEY, CDR2 SVGEGT. The CDR3 has 16 amino acids. CDR3 protein: CASSSGGLLSSYGQYF. The CDR3, as DNA: TGTGCCAGCAGTTCCGGGGGACTCCTGAGCTCCTACGGGCAGTACTTC.

This chain uses TRBV6-1 with TRBJ2-7; 8 nucleotides match TRBD2. The germline V gene has CDR1 MNHNS and CDR2 SASEGT. The CDR3 contains 15 residues. Trimming at V came to 1 base and at J to 2 bases, leaving 4 bases not matched to a gene. The CDR3 DNA is TGTGCCAGCAGTGAAGTAATAGCGGGGACCTACGAGCAGTACTTC. Translation gives CASSEVIAGTYEQYF.

The chain carries TRBV10-3 and TRBJ2-2; D is undetermined. CDR3 size: 14 residues. Trimming removed 0 bases from V and 5 bases from J, with 7 bases in between. Germline-derived CDR1 and CDR2 are ENHRY and SYGVKD. The chain's CDR3 is CAISESLATGELFF. As DNA, the CDR3 is TGTGCCATCAGTGAGTCTCTCGCAACCGGGGAGCTGTTTTTT.

This clonotype occurred many times. An end of the junction differs from the germline gene, which may be a read error. The gene calls are TRBV5-1 and TRBJ1-5; D is perhaps TRBD1 (6 bases). CDR1 and CDR2 (germline): SGHRS, YFSETQ. The CDR3 is 15 residues long. The CDR3 loop is CASSLEGGGNQPQHF. The DNA of the CDR3 is TGTGCCAGCAGCTTAGAGGGGGGTGGCAATCAGCCCCAGCATTTT.

The V gene is TRBV20-1, the J gene TRBJ1-6; no clear D gene. CDR3 length: 15 amino acids. Germline V gene data show CDR1 as DFQATT and CDR2 as SNEGSKA (reference sequence). The V end was cut by 0 bases, the J end by 9 bases, with 15 bases between. CDR3 DNA sequence: TGCAGTGCTAGAGATGGGATTTATCCAGGTTCACCCCTCCACTTT. Amino acids: CSARDGIYPGSPLHF.